What follows are 23 T cell receptor beta chains derived from one specimen sequenced in a study of preoperative IRX-2 immunotherapy in early breast cancer. Sample treatment: preoperative locoregional IRX-2 cytokine immunotherapy. TCRdb's copy holds only in-frame clones and misses some; the assay was immunoSEQ multiplex PCR. The repertoire includes 95,000 to 100,000 clones, 80% to 90% of them detected once, and roughly 2% sits in the top ten. The sequencing used tumor tissue, collected after IRX-2 immunotherapy. These TCRs come from a human donor with breast cancer.

This clone was picked up a small number of times. The J gene is TRBJ1-3, the V gene TRBV5-1; the match to TRBD1 covers 7 bases. The CDR3 loop spans 14 amino acids. The ends lost 0 bases at V and 4 bases at J; junction bases unmatched: 1. From germline, CDR1 is SGHRS and CDR2 YFSETQ. The CDR3 protein is CASSLGQGGNTIYF. Here the CDR3 DNA reads TGCGCCAGCAGCTTGGGACAGGGCGGAAACACCATATATTTT.

The chain carries TRBV28 and TRBJ1-2; no firm D call. This CDR3 is 13 amino acids long. The V end lost 3 bases, the J end lost 7 bases, and 12 bases lay between the germline ends. Germline lookup yields CDR1 MDHEN and CDR2 SYDVKM. The CDR3 sequence is CASSLESGSGYTF. CDR3 sequence (DNA): TGTGCCAGCAGTTTGGAGTCAGGTTCTGGCTACACCTTC.

With regard to this clone: Mismatch with germline at one junction end may stem from a read error. The V gene is TRBV7-6, the J gene TRBJ2-5, with D perhaps given as TRBD1 or TRBD2 (6 bases each). CDR3 length: 15 residues. Germline assignment: CDR1 SGHVS and CDR2 FNYEAQ. DNA for the CDR3: TGTGCTAGCAGCTCGGGGGCAATAGCTCAAGAGACCCAGTACTTC. Protein product: CASSSGAIAQETQYF.

The chain employs TRBV15 and TRBJ2-3, with TRBD2 matching 7 bases. V gave up 0 bases and J gave up 3 bases; unmatched junction bases: 15. This CDR3 is built from 19 residues. CDR1 and CDR2 from the germline V gene are LNHNV and YYDKDF (reference sequence). The CDR3 region is CATSRDRRTAGVFTDTQYF. CDR3 DNA: TGTGCCACCAGCAGAGACCGCCGGACGGCGGGAGTGTTTACAGATACGCAGTATTTT.

This chain joins TRBV30 and TRBJ1-1; tentatively, D is TRBD1 (6 bases). Per the germline V gene, CDR1 is GTSNPN and CDR2 is SVGIG (reference sequence). The CDR3 runs to 13 residues. V lost 5 bases and J 1 base, leaving 11 bases between the germline ends. For the CDR3, the DNA is TGTGCCTGGGACAGACAGGAGAACACTGAAGCTTTCTTT. This codes for CAWDRQENTEAFF.

V gene TRBV7-7 combines with J gene TRBJ1-5; 8 bases fit TRBD1. Trimming removed 1 base from V and 1 base from J; junction bases left unmatched: 6. Germline CDR1 SSHAT, CDR2 FNYEAQ (reference sequence). The CDR3 runs to 17 residues. The CDR3 is CASSLVVSGGSNQPQHF. Here the CDR3 DNA reads TGTGCCAGCAGCTTAGTGGTTTCAGGGGGCAGCAATCAGCCCCAGCATTTT.

Only one count was recorded for this clone. This chain uses TRBV28 with TRBJ2-6; D remains ambiguous. V was trimmed by 4 bases and J by 4 bases, leaving 8 bases between them. This CDR3 is 14 amino acids long. The germline CDR1 and CDR2 sequences are MDHEN and SYDVKM. The CDR3 region has the DNA TGTGCCAGCAGTTCCCCACCCGGGGCCAACGTCCTGACTTTC. Translating it yields CASSSPPGANVLTF.

The gene calls are TRBV5-1 and TRBJ2-1; 9 nucleotides match TRBD2. This CDR3 has 15 amino acids. The germline gives CDR1 SGHRS, CDR2 YFSETQ. The V segment lost 0 bases and the J segment 6 bases; nucleotides outside the gene matches: 4. CDR3 bases: TGCGCCAGCAGCTTGGCTCTAGCGGGAATCAATGAGCAGTTCTTC. Translating it yields CASSLALAGINEQFF.

The rearrangement links TRBV11-3 to TRBJ2-1; 11 nucleotides agree with TRBD2. Trimming took 5 bases from V and 9 from J; bases not matched to a gene: 9. The CDR3 contains 15 residues. The germline CDR1 and CDR2 sequences are SGHNT and YENEEA. CDR3 residues: CASSQGGTSGAEQFF. CDR3 sequence (DNA): TGTGCCAGCAGCCAGGGGGGGACTAGCGGAGCTGAGCAGTTCTTC.

This clone was picked up one time. This chain joins TRBV28 and TRBJ1-2; D may be TRBD1 (5 bases). CDR3 length: 14 residues. Germline V CDR1 and CDR2: MDHEN, SYDVKM. The germline V and J ends were trimmed by 1 base and 4 bases, with 10 bases remaining between them. The CDR3 reads CASSLFSGSYGYTF. The CDR3 DNA follows: TGTGCCAGCAGTTTATTTTCAGGGAGCTATGGCTACACCTTC.

In its sample, this clone was seen a few times. Its ends do not fully match the called genes, so a read error is possible. The chain uses TRBV10-3 and TRBJ1-5; D unclear. The CDR3 consists of 15 residues. The germline V gene has CDR1 ENHRY and CDR2 SYGVKD. CDR3 protein: CAISESRDSNQLQHF. CDR3 coding DNA: TGTGCCATCAGTGAGTCTAGAGATAGCAATCAGCTCCAGCATTTT.

The rearrangement uses TRBV18 and TRBJ1-1; D remains unclear. V dropped 3 bases and J dropped 3 bases, with 11 bases sitting between them. Germline V CDR1 and CDR2: KGHSH, LQKENI. The CDR3 is made up of 14 amino acids. CDR3 protein: CASSPFQADTEAFF. DNA of the CDR3: TGTGCCAGCTCACCGTTCCAGGCTGACACTGAAGCTTTCTTT.

The chain carries TRBV11-3 and TRBJ2-2; 9 nucleotides agree with TRBD2. Germline CDR1 is SGHNT and CDR2 is YENEEA. Trimming took 3 bases from V and 4 from J; bases not matched to a gene: 6. The CDR3 length is 16 residues. CDR3 coding DNA: TGTGCCAGCAGCTTGTTGGGGACTAGCCTCACCGGGGAGCTGTTTTTT. This translates into CASSLLGTSLTGELFF.

The chain couples TRBV7-8 to TRBJ1-2; 7 positions agree with TRBD1. CDR1 and CDR2 (germline): SGHVS, FQNEAQ. After removal of 5 bases from V and 7 bases from J, the junction contained 7 bases not matched to a gene. The CDR3 loop spans 13 amino acids. In nucleotides, the CDR3 is TGTGCCAGCAGCGCCGACAGGGTTGGTGGCTACACCTTC. Amino acids: CASSADRVGGYTF.

In the case of this clone: No DNA is shown, since the ends of the CDR3 on it are uncertain; the CDR3 is the one TCRdb lists. V is TRBV28 and J is TRBJ1-2. From germline, CDR1 is MDHEN and CDR2 SYDVKM. The CDR3 sequence runs 12 residues, both termini included. This chain's CDR3 is CASGSEWDGYTF.

The chain recombines TRBV29-1 with TRBJ1-3, with TRBD1 identical over 8 bases. The germline gives CDR1 SQVTM, CDR2 ANQGSEA. V gave up 0 bases and J gave up 7 bases; unmatched junction bases: 8. This CDR3 spans 15 amino acids. The CDR3 DNA reads as TGCAGCGTTGAAGATCAGGGGGCAGGGAGGAACACCATATATTTT. Its translation is CSVEDQGAGRNTIYF. Variable domain in full (rest from reference TRBV29-1 and TRBJ1-3): SAVISQKPSRDICQRGTSLTIQCQVDSQVTMMFWYRQQPGQSLTLIATANQGSEATYESGFVIDKFPISRPNLTFSTLTVSNMSPEDSSIYLCSVEDQGAGRNTIYFGEGSWLTVV.

The chain uses TRBV19 and TRBJ1-1, with a possible D match to TRBD1 (5 bases). Trimming took 4 bases from V and 9 from J, leaving 18 bases between them. Germline loops: CDR1 LNHDA, CDR2 SQIVND (reference sequence). The CDR3 has 14 amino acids. CDR3 nucleotide sequence: TGTGCCAGTAGTAACCATAGACAGAGCACACAAGCTTTCTTT. Its protein product is CASSNHRQSTQAFF.

The chain recombines TRBV28 with TRBJ2-3; 12 nucleotides match TRBD2. CDR1 MDHEN and CDR2 SYDVKM come from the germline V gene. Trimming at V came to 8 bases and at J to 5 bases, leaving 5 bases not matched to a gene. The CDR3 covers 14 residues. The CDR3 bases are TGTGCCAGCTCTAGCGGGAGGGGTCGAGATACGCAGTATTTT. This translates into CASSSGRGRDTQYF.

J is TRBJ2-1 and V is TRBV5-1; 10 bases fit TRBD2. The V segment lost 3 bases and the J segment 6 bases; nucleotides outside the gene matches: 6. This CDR3 spans 15 amino acids. Germline V lookup: CDR1 SGHRS, CDR2 YFSETQ. The CDR3 loop reads CASSSWVAGGNEQFF. CDR3 nucleotide sequence: TGCGCCAGCAGCTCCTGGGTAGCGGGGGGCAATGAGCAGTTCTTC.

The chain carries TRBV19 and TRBJ1-4; possibly TRBD1 for D (6 bases). With 4 bases removed from V and 8 bases from J, the gap between germline ends came to 23 bases. Per the germline V gene, CDR1 is LNHDA and CDR2 is SQIVND (reference sequence). CDR3 length: 17 residues. The CDR3 DNA reads TGTGCCAGTAGTACCGCTGAACCAGGGGTCCGATACGAAAAACTGTTTTTT. Protein product: CASSTAEPGVRYEKLFF.

CDR3 amino acids: CASQLSGTTYNEQFF. The DNA of the CDR3 is TGTGCCAGCCAACTCTCCGGGACAACCTACAATGAGCAGTTCTTC. The chain combines TRBV7-6 with TRBJ2-1; tentatively, D is TRBD1 (6 bases). V was clipped by 8 bases and J by 2 bases, with 16 bases between them. This CDR3 has 15 residues. The germline V gene has CDR1 SGHVS and CDR2 FNYEAQ.

The chain couples TRBV6-8 to TRBJ2-5; D uncertain. Germline CDR1 and CDR2: MNHGY and SAAAGT. The V end was cut by 7 bases, the J end by 3 bases, with 9 bases between. The CDR3 extends over 12 amino acids. The CDR3 sequence: CASNLPKETQYF. CDR3 coding DNA: TGTGCCAGCAACCTCCCAAAAGAGACCCAGTACTTC.

The chain joins TRBV6-8 to TRBJ1-3; D uncertain. In germline, CDR1 is MNHGY, CDR2 SAAAGT. The CDR3 runs to 14 residues. V was clipped by 5 bases and J by 0 bases, with 8 bases between them. The CDR3 sequence is CASSIAVSGNTIYF. The CDR3 nucleotides are TGTGCCAGCAGTATCGCAGTCTCTGGAAACACCATATATTTT.